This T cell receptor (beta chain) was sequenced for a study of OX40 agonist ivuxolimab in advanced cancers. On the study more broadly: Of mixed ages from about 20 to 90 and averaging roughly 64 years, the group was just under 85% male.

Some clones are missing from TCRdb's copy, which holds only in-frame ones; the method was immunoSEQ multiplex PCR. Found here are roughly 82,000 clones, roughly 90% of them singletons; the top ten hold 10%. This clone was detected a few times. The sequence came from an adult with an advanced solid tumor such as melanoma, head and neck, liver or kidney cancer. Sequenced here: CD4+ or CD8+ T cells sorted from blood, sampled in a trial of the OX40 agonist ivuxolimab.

Written as DNA, the CDR3 is TGCGCCAGTCCTATCGAGGCGTTCTACAATGAGCAGTTCTTC. Encoded protein: CASPIEAFYNEQFF. The V and J genes are TRBV5-1 and TRBJ2-1; D remains unclear. The CDR3 totals 14 residues. Trimming removed 8 bases from V and 3 bases from J, with 15 bases in between. Germline-derived CDR1 and CDR2 are SGHRS and YFSETQ.